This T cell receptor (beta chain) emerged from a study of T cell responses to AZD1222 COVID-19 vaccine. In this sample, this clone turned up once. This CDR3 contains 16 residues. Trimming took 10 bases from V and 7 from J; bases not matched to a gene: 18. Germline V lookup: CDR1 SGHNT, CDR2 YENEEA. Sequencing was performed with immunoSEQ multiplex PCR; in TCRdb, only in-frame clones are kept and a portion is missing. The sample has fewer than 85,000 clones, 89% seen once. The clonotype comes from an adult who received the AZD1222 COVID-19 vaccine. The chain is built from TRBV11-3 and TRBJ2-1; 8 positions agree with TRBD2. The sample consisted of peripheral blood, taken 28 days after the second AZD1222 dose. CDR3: CAILAGGRFGFNEQFF. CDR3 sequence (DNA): TGTGCCATCCTCGCGGGCGGGAGGTTCGGGTTTAATGAGCAGTTCTTC.